The T cell receptor (beta chain) described here comes from a study of human T cells and chemical hapten exposure (dated by TCRdb to about 2021). Describing the broader study: For sensitization, 2% DPC in acetone was applied to a 2 cm by 2 cm area of upper inner arm skin. Throughout the study period of 20 to 25 weeks, patients also received therapeutic DPC doses to the scalp every week. Patch testing was done on the upper back using Finn chambers containing 0.01% DPC, and results were scored after 6 days according to International Contact Dermatitis Research Group standards. Most of the patients in the cohort were female, and the cohort covered alopecia areata with under or over 50% scalp involvement, alopecia totalis and alopecia universalis. The libraries were sequenced as a pool, and the TCR yield per sample differed mostly because of small variations in library volumes within the pool. This study followed changes in the peripheral blood TCR repertoire in vivo during primary and secondary sensitization of alopecia patients to the hapten diphenylcyclopropenone (DPC). Blood samples were taken from patients before sensitization (week 0) and at 2, 6 and about 24 weeks after DPC sensitization. About 28 alopecia patients gave blood for TCR sequencing at one to four time points (pre-sensitization, 2, 6 and 24 weeks).

Libraries were prepared through RACE. TCRdb shows the sequencer as NextSeq 500. During library preparation, unique molecular identifiers were attached to individual cDNA molecules so that TCRs could be counted in a quantitative, reproducible way. Each blood RNA sample was used to sequence both TCR alpha and TCR beta chains. In the original analysis: A median of around 100,000 TCRs per sample was observed, with a range of roughly 20,000 to 750,000. V, J and CDR3 annotation of the TCR reads was performed with the Decombinator software suite. To make PS versus PT1 abundance plots, every sample was subsampled to the same number of TCRs (28,000). TCRs were defined as expanded if absent before sensitization and observed at least eight times at the 2-week time point. The public reads were run again by TCRdb, first through fastp at Q25 and then through MiXCR, and only productive beta chains were kept. Records with the same CDR3 protein are collapsed into one entry carrying the most frequent genes and DNA. Here the V and J calls rest on TCRdb's processing, not on the authors' analysis. The sample table holds more than 150,000 distinct CDR3 sequences, of which around 25% were seen once. The ten most abundant clones make up approximately 2.5% of the sample.

Explained via the paper, the time point label denotes: patch test 3, about 24 weeks after DPC sensitization. The treatment or condition label on this specimen signifies: therapeutic diphenylcyclopropenone sensitization with weekly scalp DPC. Blood at each patch-test visit was drawn before the patch test was applied. To be eligible, patients had to be aged 18 to 70, diagnosed with alopecia and judged suitable for DPC therapy, while pregnant patients were excluded. Total RNA was isolated from unfractionated whole blood collected in Tempus Blood RNA tubes. The CDR3 runs 12 amino acids, cysteine and phenylalanine included. Only CDR3 DNA is held: 36 bases, read in frame from base 1. As encoded in the germline V gene, CDR1 is SQVTM while CDR2 is ANQGSEA. The junction shows trimming of 2 bases on V and 1 base on J, plus 5 bases between the germline ends. At least ten counts were recorded for this clonotype. Its recognized antigen is unknown. There are no base qualities to consult, and no much larger clone falls within one base.

Beyond this particular receptor, the publication reports: Expanded TCRs formed significantly more large CDR3 similarity clusters than pre-sensitization or healthy control sets, consistent with antigen-driven responses. Patch test score correlated positively with the number of PT1 expanded TCRs, reaching significance at thresholds 8, 16 and 32 but not at 4. No change with DPC sensitization was found in the number of TCRs above 1 in 1000 frequency, and no evidence of global repertoire structure alterations was found. Repeated subsampling changed both the strength of the expansion versus patch-test correlation and the threshold at which the correlation became significant. Because all patients had alopecia, a presumed autoimmune disease, the immune response of the patients might differ from that of healthy individuals.

The specimen was whole blood, collected in connection with sensitization to the hapten diphenylcyclopropenone (DPC). The source of this sequence is a woman in her forties with alopecia areata. Some clones in this sample may be carry-over from other donors' samples. The chain is assembled from TRBV29-1 and TRBJ1-1; the D gene is not confidently resolved. The sequence in DNA is TGCAGCGTTGAATGGGGGAACACTGAAGCTTTCTTT. Its protein is CSVEWGNTEAFF.